A single T cell receptor (beta chain) is shown here with its context. Antigen unknown. The data stem from a study of cytomegalovirus exposure and HLA in healthy donors. Study background: Clustering assigned approximately 78% of the approximately 390 genotyped donors to the Caucasian-associated ancestry cluster.

V dropped 4 bases and J dropped 5 bases, with 14 bases sitting between them. From germline, CDR1 is KGHSH and CDR2 LQKENI. The CDR3 runs 14 residues. Study-wide points: Reportedly, TCR beta sequences accurately predicted HLA-A and HLA-B alleles in most subjects.

A multiplex PCR was run with 60 Vbeta primers and 13 Jbeta primers. Clones were sequenced by immunoSEQ multiplex PCR, and TCRdb holds only the in-frame ones, with some missing. This table has under 130,000 clones, about 83% appearing once. The sequencing input was PBMCs. The receptor was derived from a young man in good health and CMV-seronegative. The chain is built from TRBV18 and TRBJ2-5, with D maybe TRBD2 (6 bases). The CDR3 here is CASSRGEGPETQYF. The CDR3 nucleotides read TGTGCCAGCTCACGGGGGGAAGGGCCCGAGACCCAGTACTTC.